The 24 T cell receptor beta chains below come from one sample, sequenced in a study of cytomegalovirus exposure and HLA in healthy donors. 13 Jbeta primers and 60 Vbeta primers were used for the PCR. The assay was immunoSEQ multiplex PCR, and TCRdb's table has in-frame clones only and misses some. The sample shows approximately 140,000 clones, 82% of them seen only once. The sequencing input was PBMCs. These receptors were collected from a male donor in good health and CMV-seronegative.

The rearrangement links TRBV9 to TRBJ1-1; D call uncertain. Germline V gives CDR1 SGDLS, CDR2 YYNGEE. Trimming took off 0 bases at V and 5 bases at J, with 8 bases between the two ends. The CDR3 has 13 amino acids. This CDR3 is CASSVEKSTEAFF. The DNA of the CDR3 is TGTGCCAGCAGCGTAGAGAAGAGTACTGAAGCTTTCTTT. The full variable domain, in which reference TRBV9 and TRBJ1-1 provide the parts outside the CDR3, is DSGVTQTPKHLITATGQRVTLRCSPRSGDLSVYWYQQSLDQGLQFLIQYYNGEERAKGNILERFSAQQFPDLHSELNLSSLELGDSALYFCASSVEKSTEAFFGQGTRLTVV.

The V and J genes are TRBV28 and TRBJ2-3; possible D gene TRBD1, 5 bases. Trimming removed 4 bases at V and 0 bases at J, with 14 bases between. CDR1 is MDHEN, CDR2 SYDVKM, per germline. The CDR3 totals 16 residues. The CDR3 region has the DNA TGTGCCAGCAGTTCCCCCAGACAGACTAGCACAGATACGCAGTATTTT. This translates into CASSSPRQTSTDTQYF.

V usage is TRBV27 and J usage is TRBJ2-1; D not certain. Trimming removed 3 bases from V and 9 bases from J, with 18 bases in between. Germline V gives CDR1 MNHEY, CDR2 SMNVEV (reference sequence). This CDR3 region has 15 residues. CDR3 region: CASSFEASGRGEQFF. The CDR3 DNA is TGTGCCAGCAGTTTCGAGGCATCTGGTCGTGGTGAGCAGTTCTTC.

The chain recombines TRBV11-2 with TRBJ2-5, with 11 bases fitting TRBD2. Per germline, CDR1 SGHAT and CDR2 FQNNGV. The CDR3 is 14 residues long. V was clipped by 5 bases and J by 9 bases; unmatched bases: 8. The CDR3 reads CASSPSGGFLSQYF. CDR3 DNA sequence: TGTGCCAGCAGCCCTAGCGGGGGGTTCCTGTCCCAGTACTTC.

This clone was detected a few times. The J gene is TRBJ2-3, the V gene TRBV28, with 10 bases identical to TRBD2. Germline V lookup: CDR1 MDHEN, CDR2 SYDVKM. V shed 6 bases and J 1 base; nucleotides not matched to a gene: 13. This CDR3 region has 18 residues. The CDR3 here is CASRPLAGHHGGTDTQYF. The CDR3 DNA reads TGTGCCAGCAGACCACTAGCGGGACACCACGGGGGCACAGATACGCAGTATTTT.

The chain joins TRBV4-1 to TRBJ2-7, with 7 bases aligning to TRBD2. The CDR3 extends over 16 amino acids. Germline V CDR1 and CDR2: MGHRA, YSYEKL. With V trimmed by 3 bases and J by 7 bases, 15 bases remained unmatched. CDR3 amino acids: CASSQGPPAGTFEQYF. CDR3 DNA: TGCGCCAGCAGCCAGGGTCCCCCAGCGGGAACTTTTGAGCAGTACTTC.

This clone was counted a single time. This chain connects TRBV20-1 to TRBJ2-7, with unresolved D. Germline V lookup: CDR1 DFQATT, CDR2 SNEGSKA (reference sequence). The CDR3 has 10 amino acids. The V end was cut by 3 bases, the J end by 3 bases, with 3 bases between. The CDR3 is CSASNYEQYF. The CDR3 region has the DNA TGCAGTGCTAGCAACTACGAGCAGTACTTC.

The J gene is TRBJ2-7, the V gene TRBV28, with D possibly being TRBD1 (6 bases). The CDR3 length is 14 residues. Deletions cut 3 bases from V and 3 bases from J, with 12 bases between. Germline V gene data show CDR1 as MDHEN and CDR2 as SYDVKM. In nucleotides, the CDR3 is TGTGCCAGCAGTTTCTGGCAGGGGCACTACGAGCAGTACTTC. Translation: CASSFWQGHYEQYF.

This chain joins TRBV5-1 and TRBJ2-7; maybe TRBD1 (5 bases). The CDR3 runs 16 residues. Germline V gene sequence: CDR1 SGHRS, CDR2 YFSETQ. Trimming took 3 bases from V and 2 from J, leaving 18 bases between them. The CDR3 protein is CASSSLGLTETYEQYF. The CDR3 coding sequence is TGCGCCAGCAGCTCGCTGGGGCTCACCGAGACCTACGAGCAGTACTTC.

The genes are TRBV4-3 and TRBJ2-1; TRBD2 is a possible D gene (5 bases). Germline assignment: CDR1 LGHNA and CDR2 YSLEER. This CDR3 is built from 15 residues. The V end lost 4 bases, the J end lost 4 bases, and 14 bases lay between the germline ends. CDR3 DNA: TGCGCCAGCAGCCCTCAGAGTGGGAGTTACAATGAGCAGTTCTTC. Amino acids: CASSPQSGSYNEQFF.

The chain links TRBV7-3 to TRBJ2-3; TRBD2 matches at 8 bases. The CDR3 length is 15 residues. Germline CDR1 is SGHTA and CDR2 is FQGTGA. Trimming cost V 3 bases and J 6 bases; bases outside gene matches: 8. The CDR3 sequence is CASSLGSGTVDTQYF. CDR3 nucleotides: TGTGCCAGCAGCTTGGGTAGCGGGACCGTGGATACGCAGTATTTT. Variable domain in full (rest from reference TRBV7-3 and TRBJ2-3): GAGVSQTPSNKVTEKGKYVELRCDPISGHTALYWYRQSLGQGPEFLIYFQGTGAADDSGLPNDRFFAVRPEGSVSTLKIQRTERGDSAVYLCASSLGSGTVDTQYFGPGTRLTVL.

In this sample, this clone turned up once. The genes are TRBV7-3 and TRBJ2-5; 8 nucleotides line up with TRBD2. From germline, CDR1 is SGHTA and CDR2 FQGTGA. With 3 bases clipped from V and 0 bases from J, the junction kept 3 bases outside the gene matches. The CDR3 length is 15 residues. This CDR3 is CASSFAGGNQETQYF. CDR3 sequence (DNA): TGTGCCAGCAGCTTTGCGGGAGGCAACCAAGAGACCCAGTACTTC.

This clone has only one observation. V usage is TRBV28 and J usage is TRBJ1-4; tentative D call: TRBD1 (6 bases). The V end lost 2 bases, the J end lost 10 bases, and 11 bases lay between the germline ends. The CDR3 is 13 amino acids. Germline CDR1 and CDR2: MDHEN and SYDVKM. Here the CDR3 DNA reads TGTGCCAGCAGTTTAGTCCCCAGGGGAAAACTGTTTTTT. It yields the protein CASSLVPRGKLFF.

This clone appeared once. The J gene is TRBJ2-3, the V gene TRBV14, with TRBD1 matching over 8 bases. The CDR3 contains 12 residues. The ends lost 4 bases at V and 10 bases at J; junction bases unmatched: 4. The germline gives CDR1 SGHDN, CDR2 FVKESK. The DNA of the CDR3 is TGTGCCAGCAGCCCCCAGACAGGGGCGCAGTATTTT. It is translated as CASSPQTGAQYF.

The chain has TRBV27 and TRBJ2-5; no firm D call. TRBJ2-7 matches the DNA end more closely, so the J call is doubtful. CDR1 and CDR2 (germline): MNHEY, SMNVEV (reference sequence). The CDR3 runs 13 residues. The CDR3 DNA is TGTGCCAGCAGTTTGGGCAGACCGTACGAGCAGTACTTC. It is translated as CASSLGRPYEQYF.

The V call is TRBV13, the J call TRBJ2-1, with 9 bases aligning to TRBD2. The germline V gene has CDR1 PRHDT and CDR2 FYEKMQ (reference sequence). This CDR3 region has 15 residues. The V gene end was trimmed by 2 bases and the J gene end by 5 bases; junction bases not matched to a gene: 4. This CDR3 reads CASSLTSGLNNEQFF. CDR3 nucleotides: TGTGCCAGCAGCTTAACTAGCGGGCTAAACAATGAGCAGTTCTTC.

The V call is TRBV4-3, the J call TRBJ2-1, with TRBD2 matching over 10 bases. Germline trimming cut 4 bases from V and 4 bases from J; bases unmatched to any gene: 7. CDR1 and CDR2 from the germline V gene are LGHNA and YSLEER. This CDR3 comprises 16 residues. CDR3 nucleotides: TGCGCCAGCAGCCCGCGAGCGGGAGGGCCATACAATGAGCAGTTCTTC. Translation: CASSPRAGGPYNEQFF.

The chain links TRBV9 to TRBJ2-3, with 8 bases matching TRBD2. In germline, CDR1 is SGDLS, CDR2 YYNGEE. The CDR3 runs to 16 residues. The V gene end was trimmed by 0 bases and the J gene end by 2 bases; junction bases not matched to a gene: 5. In nucleotides, the CDR3 is TGTGCCAGCAGCGTAGACGGGAGGGCCGTCACAGATACGCAGTATTTT. Protein product: CASSVDGRAVTDTQYF.

This clone was picked up a small number of times. The rearrangement uses TRBV12-1 and TRBJ2-5; the D call TRBD2 from the table was never checked on the DNA. The J call is doubtful: the DNA matches TRBJ2-7 better. TRBV12-1 corresponds to a pseudogene. The CDR3 loop spans 15 amino acids. The CDR3 DNA sequence: TGTGCCAGCAGCTTTGGTGGCGGGAGGGCCGGCGAGCAGTACTTC. It specifies CASSFGGGRAGEQYF.

The gene calls are TRBV29-1 and TRBJ2-2, with D perhaps TRBD2 (6 bases). V lost 4 bases and J 2 bases, leaving 11 bases between the germline ends. This CDR3 has 14 amino acids. Germline CDR1 is SQVTM and CDR2 is ANQGSEA. The CDR3: CSVVRDSNTGELFF. CDR3 DNA: TGCAGCGTTGTACGGGACTCCAACACCGGGGAGCTGTTTTTT.

The rearrangement links TRBV6-5 to TRBJ2-3, with D possibly matching TRBD1 (6 bases). Deletions cut 0 bases from V and 3 bases from J, with 10 bases between. Germline V gene data show CDR1 as MNHEY and CDR2 as SVGAGI. The CDR3 is 15 amino acids. The CDR3 bases are TGTGCCAGCAGTTACTCGACAGGAGCAACAGATACGCAGTATTTT. This encodes CASSYSTGATDTQYF.

The chain couples TRBV6-5 to TRBJ1-5, with no clear D. This CDR3 contains 14 residues. Germline assignment: CDR1 MNHEY and CDR2 SVGAGI. Trimming took off 4 bases at V and 5 bases at J, with 12 bases between the two ends. This CDR3 reads CASSWSVGDQPQHF. In DNA form, the CDR3 reads TGTGCCAGCAGTTGGAGTGTGGGTGATCAGCCCCAGCATTTT.

J is TRBJ2-1 and V is TRBV4-3, with 7 nucleotides matching TRBD2. The CDR3 covers 16 residues. The V and J ends lost 0 bases and 8 bases, in that order; junction bases with no gene match: 10. The germline CDR1 and CDR2 sequences are LGHNA and YSLEER. CDR3 in amino acids: CASSQDWGGGSDEQFF. CDR3 sequence (DNA): TGCGCCAGCAGCCAAGATTGGGGGGGAGGATCGGATGAGCAGTTCTTC.

This chain links TRBV5-4 with TRBJ2-1; weak D call: TRBD1 (6 bases). The germline V gene encodes CDR1 SGHNT and CDR2 YYREEE (reference sequence). Trimming removed 1 base at V and 2 bases at J, with 7 bases between. There are 14 residues in the CDR3. The DNA for the CDR3 is TGTGCCAGCAGCTTGCAGGGGCCCTACAATGAGCAGTTCTTC. Encoded protein: CASSLQGPYNEQFF.